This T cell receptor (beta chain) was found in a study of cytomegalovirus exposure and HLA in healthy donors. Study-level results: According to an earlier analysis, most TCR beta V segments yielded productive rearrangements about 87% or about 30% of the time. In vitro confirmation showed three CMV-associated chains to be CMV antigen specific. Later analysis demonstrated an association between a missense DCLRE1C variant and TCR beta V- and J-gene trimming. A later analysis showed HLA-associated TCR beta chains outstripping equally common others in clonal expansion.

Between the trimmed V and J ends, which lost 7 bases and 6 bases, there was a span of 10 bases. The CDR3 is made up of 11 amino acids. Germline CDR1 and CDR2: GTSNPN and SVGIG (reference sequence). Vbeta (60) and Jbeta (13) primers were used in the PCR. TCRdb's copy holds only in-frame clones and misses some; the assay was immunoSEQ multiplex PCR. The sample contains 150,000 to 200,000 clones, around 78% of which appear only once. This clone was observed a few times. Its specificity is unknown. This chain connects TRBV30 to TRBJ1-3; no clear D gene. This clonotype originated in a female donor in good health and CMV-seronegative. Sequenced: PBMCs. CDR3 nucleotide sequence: TGTGCCTCGGCGGAAGTAAACACCATATATTTT. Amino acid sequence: CASAEVNTIYF.